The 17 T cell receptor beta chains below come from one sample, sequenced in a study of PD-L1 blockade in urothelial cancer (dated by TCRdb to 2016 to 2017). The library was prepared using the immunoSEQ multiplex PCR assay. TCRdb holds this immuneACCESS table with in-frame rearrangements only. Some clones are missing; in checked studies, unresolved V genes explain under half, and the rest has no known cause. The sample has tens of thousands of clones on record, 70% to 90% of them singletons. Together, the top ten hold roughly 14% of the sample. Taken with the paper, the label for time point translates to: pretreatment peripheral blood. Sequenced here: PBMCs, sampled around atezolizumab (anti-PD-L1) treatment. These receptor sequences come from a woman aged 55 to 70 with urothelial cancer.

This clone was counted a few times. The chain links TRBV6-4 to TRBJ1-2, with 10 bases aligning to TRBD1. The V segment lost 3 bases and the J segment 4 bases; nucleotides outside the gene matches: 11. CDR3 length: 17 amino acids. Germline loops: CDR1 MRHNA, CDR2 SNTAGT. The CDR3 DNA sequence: TGTGCCAGCAGTGAGACCTATACCGGGACAGGGGTCTATGGCTACACCTTC. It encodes CASSETYTGTGVYGYTF.

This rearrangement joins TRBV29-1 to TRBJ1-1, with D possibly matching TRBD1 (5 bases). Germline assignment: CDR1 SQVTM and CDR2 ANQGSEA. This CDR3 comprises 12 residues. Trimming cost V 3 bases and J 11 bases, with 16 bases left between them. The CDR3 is CSVDPGGGMAFF. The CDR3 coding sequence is TGCAGCGTTGATCCGGGGGGAGGGATGGCTTTCTTT. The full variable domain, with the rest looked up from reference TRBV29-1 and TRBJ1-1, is SAVISQKPSRDICQRGTSLTIQCQVDSQVTMMFWYRQQPGQSLTLIATANQGSEATYESGFVIDKFPISRPNLTFSTLTVSNMSPEDSSIYLCSVDPGGGMAFFGQGTRLTVV.

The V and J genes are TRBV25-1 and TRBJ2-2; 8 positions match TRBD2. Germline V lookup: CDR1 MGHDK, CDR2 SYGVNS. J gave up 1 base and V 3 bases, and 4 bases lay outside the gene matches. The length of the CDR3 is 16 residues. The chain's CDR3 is CASSEPGLVNTGELFF. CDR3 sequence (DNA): TGTGCCAGCAGTGAGCCGGGACTAGTGAACACCGGGGAGCTGTTTTTT.

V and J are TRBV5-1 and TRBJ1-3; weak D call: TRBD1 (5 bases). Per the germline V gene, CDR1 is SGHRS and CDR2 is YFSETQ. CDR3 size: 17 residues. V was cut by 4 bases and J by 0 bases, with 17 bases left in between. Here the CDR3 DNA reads TGCGCCAGCAGCCTCTCTTTGACAGCTACCTCTGGAAACACCATATATTTT. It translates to CASSLSLTATSGNTIYF. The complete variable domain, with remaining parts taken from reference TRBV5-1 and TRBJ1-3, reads KAGVTQTPRYLIKTRGQQVTLSCSPISGHRSVSWYQQTPGQGLQFLFEYFSETQRNKGNFPGRFSGRQFSNSRSEMNVSTLELGDSALYLCASSLSLTATSGNTIYFGEGSWLTVV.

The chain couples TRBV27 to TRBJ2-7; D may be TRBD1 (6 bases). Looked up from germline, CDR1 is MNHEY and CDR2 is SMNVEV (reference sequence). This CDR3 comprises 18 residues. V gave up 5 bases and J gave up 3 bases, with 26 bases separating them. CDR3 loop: CASSPLWGQDSPNYEQYF. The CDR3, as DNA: TGTGCCAGCAGTCCCCTATGGGGTCAGGACAGCCCTAACTACGAGCAGTACTTC.

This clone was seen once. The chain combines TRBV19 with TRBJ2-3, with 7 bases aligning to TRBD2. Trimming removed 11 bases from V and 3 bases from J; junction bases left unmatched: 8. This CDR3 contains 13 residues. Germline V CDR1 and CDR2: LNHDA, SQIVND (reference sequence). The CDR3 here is CASAGRLTDTQYF. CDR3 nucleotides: TGTGCCTCCGCCGGGAGGCTGACAGATACGCAGTATTTT.

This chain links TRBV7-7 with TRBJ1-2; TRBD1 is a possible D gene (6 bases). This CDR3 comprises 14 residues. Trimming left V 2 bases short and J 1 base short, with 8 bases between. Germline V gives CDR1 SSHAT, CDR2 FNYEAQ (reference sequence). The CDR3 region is CASSLPRGNYGYTF. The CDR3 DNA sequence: TGTGCCAGCAGCTTACCCAGGGGTAACTATGGCTACACCTTC.

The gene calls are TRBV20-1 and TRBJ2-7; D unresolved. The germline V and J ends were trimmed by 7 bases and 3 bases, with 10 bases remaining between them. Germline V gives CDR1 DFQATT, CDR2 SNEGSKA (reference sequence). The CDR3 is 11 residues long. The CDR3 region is CSVSQVYEQYF. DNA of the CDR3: TGCAGTGTGTCGCAGGTCTACGAGCAGTACTTC.

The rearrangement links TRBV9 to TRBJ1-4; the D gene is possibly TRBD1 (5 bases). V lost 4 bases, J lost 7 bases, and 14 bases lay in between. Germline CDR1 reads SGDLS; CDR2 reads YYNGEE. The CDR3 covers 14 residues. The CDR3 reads CASSLQTGGEKLFF. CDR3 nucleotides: TGTGCCAGCAGCCTACAGACGGGGGGTGAAAAACTGTTTTTT.

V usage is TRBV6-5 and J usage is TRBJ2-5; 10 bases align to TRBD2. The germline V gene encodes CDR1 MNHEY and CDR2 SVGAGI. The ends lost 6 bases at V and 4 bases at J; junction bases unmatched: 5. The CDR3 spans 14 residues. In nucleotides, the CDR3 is TGTGCCAGCAGACCCAGCGGGGGGGTAGAGACCCAGTACTTC. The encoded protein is CASRPSGGVETQYF.

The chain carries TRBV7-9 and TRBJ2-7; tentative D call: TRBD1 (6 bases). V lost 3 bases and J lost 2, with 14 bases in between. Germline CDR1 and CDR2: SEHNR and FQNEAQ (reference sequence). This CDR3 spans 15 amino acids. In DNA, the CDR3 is TGTGCCAGCAGCTTTAACCGGGACACAACCTACGAGCAGTACTTC. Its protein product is CASSFNRDTTYEQYF.

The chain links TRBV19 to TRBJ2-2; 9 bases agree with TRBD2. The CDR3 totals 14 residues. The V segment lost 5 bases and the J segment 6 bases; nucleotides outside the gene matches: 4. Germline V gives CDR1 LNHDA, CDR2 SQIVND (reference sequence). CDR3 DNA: TGTGCCAGTAGTGCGGCGGGGGGGGCCGGGGAGCTGTTTTTT. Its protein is CASSAAGGAGELFF.

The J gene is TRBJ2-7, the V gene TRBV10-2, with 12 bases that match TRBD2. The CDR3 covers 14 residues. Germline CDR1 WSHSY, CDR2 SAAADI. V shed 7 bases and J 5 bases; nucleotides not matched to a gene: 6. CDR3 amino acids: CASTWTSGNHEQYF. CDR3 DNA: TGCGCCAGCACCTGGACTAGCGGGAACCACGAGCAGTACTTC.

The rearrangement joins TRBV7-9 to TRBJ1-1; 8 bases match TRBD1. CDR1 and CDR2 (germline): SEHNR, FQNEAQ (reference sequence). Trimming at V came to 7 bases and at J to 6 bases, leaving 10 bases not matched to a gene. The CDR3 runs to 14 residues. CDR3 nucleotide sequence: TGTGCCAGCACCACACAGGGGGTTCTGTCTGAAGCTTTCTTT. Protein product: CASTTQGVLSEAFF.

In DNA form, the CDR3 reads TGCGCCAGCAGGGGTGGAGTGGGACAGAATTTCAATGAGCAGTTCTTC. It translates to CASRGGVGQNFNEQFF. J is TRBJ2-1 and V is TRBV5-1, with 7 bases identical to TRBD1. Germline CDR1 and CDR2: SGHRS and YFSETQ. The CDR3 runs to 16 residues. Trimming cost V 5 bases and J 6 bases; bases outside gene matches: 14. Supplemented by reference TRBV5-1 and TRBJ2-1, the full variable domain reads KAGVTQTPRYLIKTRGQQVTLSCSPISGHRSVSWYQQTPGQGLQFLFEYFSETQRNKGNFPGRFSGRQFSNSRSEMNVSTLELGDSALYLCASRGGVGQNFNEQFFGPGTRLTVL.

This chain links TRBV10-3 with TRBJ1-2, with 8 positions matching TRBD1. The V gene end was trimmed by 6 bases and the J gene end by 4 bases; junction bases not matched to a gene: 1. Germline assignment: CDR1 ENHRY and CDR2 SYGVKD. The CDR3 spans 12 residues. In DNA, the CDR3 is TGTGCCATCAGGGGACAGGTCTATGGCTACACCTTC. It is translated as CAIRGQVYGYTF.

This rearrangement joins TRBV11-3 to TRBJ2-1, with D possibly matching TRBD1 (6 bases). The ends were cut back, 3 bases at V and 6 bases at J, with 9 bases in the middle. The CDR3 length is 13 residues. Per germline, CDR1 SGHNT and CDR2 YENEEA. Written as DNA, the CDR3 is TGTGCCAGCAGCTTCAGAGGGGGCAATGAGCAGTTCTTC. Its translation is CASSFRGGNEQFF. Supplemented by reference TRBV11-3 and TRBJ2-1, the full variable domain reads EAGVVQSPRYKIIEKKQPVAFWCNPISGHNTLYWYLQNLGQGPELLIRYENEEAVDDSQLPKDRFSAERLKGVDSTLKIQPAELGDSAVYLCASSFRGGNEQFFGPGTRLTVL.